The 21 T cell receptor beta chains presented below share a single source sample, sequenced in a study of T-cell memory formation after mild COVID-19. Using its own MiXCR run on the 5' RACE reads, TCRdb lists one record per CDR3 protein. The repertoire holds about 600,000 distinct CDR3 sequences, with roughly 20% as singletons. Sample: PBMCs or a T cell subset sorted from them (not recorded which). Receptors were obtained from an adult woman who had mild COVID-19 (a few samples of this study predate the infection). Cell type and time point are not known.

The rearrangement joins TRBV10-3 to TRBJ1-1; D ambiguous. CDR3 length: 14 residues. V dropped 3 bases and J dropped 3 bases, with 11 bases sitting between them. Germline V gives CDR1 ENHRY, CDR2 SYGVKD. CDR3 sequence: CAISEEAGYTEAFF. The CDR3 DNA reads TGTGCCATCAGTGAAGAGGCAGGATACACTGAAGCTTTCTTT.

The V and J genes are TRBV29-1 and TRBJ2-3; the match to TRBD2 covers 9 bases. With V trimmed by 1 base and J by 2 bases, 4 bases remained unmatched. The CDR3 runs 15 residues. The V gene's germline CDR1 is SQVTM and CDR2 ANQGSEA. This CDR3 reads CSVEASGDITDTQYF. For the CDR3, the DNA is TGCAGCGTTGAAGCTAGCGGGGATATCACAGATACGCAGTATTTT.

This sequence joins TRBV12-3 or TRBV12-4 and TRBJ2-7; 11 nucleotides match TRBD1. There are 15 residues in the CDR3. V gave up 6 bases and J gave up 3 bases; unmatched junction bases: 7. The CDR3 here is CASRGTGGHVYEQYF. CDR3 in DNA: TGTGCCAGCAGAGGGACAGGGGGTCATGTCTACGAGCAGTACTTC.

The CDR3 nucleotides are TGCAGCGTCGCGGACAGCGACACTGAAGCTTTCTTT. Residues: CSVADSDTEAFF. This rearrangement joins TRBV29-1 to TRBJ1-1; perhaps TRBD1 as D (6 bases). Germline CDR1 is SQVTM and CDR2 is ANQGSEA. V lost 6 bases, J lost 3 bases, and 11 bases lay in between. The CDR3 totals 12 residues.

This clonotype was detected only a few times. The rearrangement uses TRBV12-3 or TRBV12-4 and TRBJ1-4, with TRBD1 identical over 8 bases. The CDR3 is 15 amino acids. V lost 5 bases, J lost 8 bases, and 10 bases stayed unmatched. The CDR3 DNA sequence: TGTGCCAGCAGTGGTCGACAGGGGAGGCAAGAAAAACTGTTTTTT. Protein product: CASSGRQGRQEKLFF.

The CDR3 protein is CAGRGSSYEQYF. Written as DNA, the CDR3 is TGTGCCGGGAGGGGGAGCTCCTACGAGCAGTACTTC. The V call is TRBV2, the J call TRBJ2-7; possibly TRBD2 for D (7 bases). In germline, CDR1 is SNHLY, CDR2 FYNNEI. The CDR3 extends over 12 amino acids. V was shortened by 11 bases and J by 0 bases, with 11 bases between the two germline ends.

V and J are TRBV15 and TRBJ2-5, with TRBD2 matching over 8 bases. The CDR3 has 15 residues. V lost 8 bases, J lost 5 bases, and 13 bases stayed unmatched. Looked up from germline, CDR1 is LNHNV and CDR2 is YYDKDF (reference sequence). The CDR3 is CATGFGGGPGETQYF. The CDR3 bases are TGTGCCACCGGGTTCGGCGGGGGGCCTGGGGAGACCCAGTACTTC.

This clonotype was seen a single time. The chain carries TRBV12-5 and TRBJ1-5; 7 bases align to TRBD1. With 1 base clipped from V and 1 base from J, the junction kept 4 bases outside the gene matches. CDR1 and CDR2 from the germline V gene are LGHNT and FRNRAP. The CDR3 loop spans 16 amino acids. The CDR3 is CASGLGQGGSNQPQHF. In DNA form, the CDR3 reads TGTGCTAGTGGTTTGGGACAGGGAGGGAGCAATCAGCCCCAGCATTTT.

In DNA, the CDR3 is TGCGCCAGCAGGATTGACACTGAAGCTTTCTTT. Protein: CASRIDTEAFF. The rearrangement uses TRBV5-1 and TRBJ1-1; no clear D gene. Trimming pared 5 bases from V and 3 bases from J, leaving 5 bases between. CDR3 length: 11 residues. From germline, CDR1 is SGHRS and CDR2 YFSETQ.

This clonotype has a handful of counts. This chain joins TRBV5-1 and TRBJ2-7, with unresolved D. From germline, CDR1 is SGHRS and CDR2 YFSETQ. The CDR3 has 11 residues. Trimming shortened V by 0 bases and J by 5 bases, and 3 bases separated the two germline ends. CDR3 loop: CASSLENEQYF. CDR3 DNA sequence: TGCGCCAGCAGCTTGGAAAACGAGCAGTACTTC. The complete variable domain, with remaining parts taken from reference TRBV5-1 and TRBJ2-7, reads KAGVTQTPRYLIKTRGQQVTLSCSPISGHRSVSWYQQTPGQGLQFLFEYFSETQRNKGNFPGRFSGRQFSNSRSEMNVSTLELGDSALYLCASSLENEQYFGPGTRLTVT.

V is TRBV20-1 and J is TRBJ2-3; no clear D gene. Per the germline V gene, CDR1 is DFQATT and CDR2 is SNEGSKA (reference sequence). Trimming removed 3 bases from V and 0 bases from J, with 10 bases in between. This CDR3 region has 14 residues. This CDR3 is CSASVVESTDTQYF. Written as DNA, the CDR3 is TGCAGTGCTAGTGTCGTGGAGAGCACAGATACGCAGTATTTT.

This clonotype was found a few times. The chain recombines TRBV29-1 with TRBJ1-2; D ambiguous. The CDR3 has 11 amino acids. V lost 3 bases, J lost 7 bases, and 9 bases lay in between. Germline assignment: CDR1 SQVTM and CDR2 ANQGSEA. Here the CDR3 DNA reads TGCAGCGTTGACCCCGGCGCTGGCTACACCTTC. Translated, it gives CSVDPGAGYTF.

This chain links TRBV10-3 with TRBJ2-1; a weak D match, TRBD1 (6 bases). The CDR3 is made up of 12 amino acids. V shed 4 bases and J shed 6 bases, with 7 bases lying between them. Germline V gene sequence: CDR1 ENHRY, CDR2 SYGVKD. CDR3 sequence reads: CAISAGVNEQFF. DNA for the CDR3: TGTGCCATCAGTGCAGGGGTCAATGAGCAGTTCTTC.

V usage is TRBV3-1 and J usage is TRBJ1-1, with 9 bases that match TRBD1. The CDR3 is 15 amino acids. V lost 4 bases to trimming and J lost 4 bases; unmatched junction nucleotides: 7. Germline loops: CDR1 LGHDT, CDR2 YNNKEL (reference sequence). The CDR3 DNA reads as TGTGCCAGCAGCCTCCAGACAGGGGGAGGCACTGAAGCTTTCTTT. Its translation is CASSLQTGGGTEAFF.

In its sample, this clonotype was seen a few times. The chain couples TRBV30 to TRBJ2-2; D uncertain. Between the trimmed V and J ends, which lost 2 bases and 5 bases, there was a span of 9 bases. Germline V gene lookup returns CDR1 GTSNPN and CDR2 SVGIG (reference sequence). CDR3 length equals 13 residues. The CDR3: CAWSPDATGELFF. CDR3 nucleotides: TGTGCCTGGAGTCCGGATGCGACCGGGGAGCTGTTTTTT.

The chain joins TRBV4-2 to TRBJ1-2; D unresolved. This CDR3 contains 14 residues. The V end lost 2 bases, the J end lost 2 bases, and 9 bases lay between the germline ends. Per germline, CDR1 LGHNA and CDR2 YNFKEQ. The CDR3, as DNA: TGTGCCAGCAGCCAACCGGGATCCAACTATGGCTACACCTTC. This gives the protein CASSQPGSNYGYTF.

The rearrangement uses TRBV30 and TRBJ1-6; TRBD1 matches at 7 bases. Germline assignment: CDR1 GTSNPN and CDR2 SVGIG (reference sequence). This CDR3 has 17 amino acids. V shed 2 bases, J shed 4 bases, and the junction held 11 bases outside the gene matches. CDR3: CAWSPPHRTGYNSPLHF. DNA for the CDR3: TGTGCCTGGAGTCCACCCCATCGGACAGGTTATAATTCACCCCTCCACTTT.

This clonotype was counted only a few times. The CDR3 DNA follows: TGCGCCAGCAGCGAGTTTACTGAGACCCAGTACTTC. Residues: CASSEFTETQYF. V gene TRBV5-1 combines with J gene TRBJ2-5; no clear D. Germline CDR1 and CDR2: SGHRS and YFSETQ. V was shortened by 4 bases and J by 5 bases, with 9 bases between the two germline ends. CDR3 length equals 12 residues.

This clonotype occurred a few times. This rearrangement joins TRBV6-6 to TRBJ1-5; TRBD1 aligns across 10 bases. The CDR3 contains 16 residues. V lost 7 bases, J lost 4 bases, and 10 bases stayed unmatched. Germline lookup yields CDR1 MNHNY and CDR2 SVGAGI (reference sequence). The CDR3 region has the DNA TGTGCCAGCAATCAACCCGGGGGACAGGGGAATCAGCCCCAGCATTTT. It translates to CASNQPGGQGNQPQHF.

This clonotype was detected many times. This sequence joins TRBV9 and TRBJ2-7, with D uncertain. Deletions cut 3 bases from V and 8 bases from J, with 9 bases between. The CDR3 runs to 11 residues. The germline CDR1 and CDR2 sequences are SGDLS and YYNGEE. The CDR3: CASSAGFQQYF. The CDR3 DNA reads TGTGCCAGCAGCGCAGGATTTCAGCAGTACTTC.

This clonotype was seen a few times. The chain recombines TRBV5-1 with TRBJ2-5, with 8 bases matching TRBD1. The CDR3 contains 18 residues. J was trimmed by 4 bases and V by 0 bases; bases with no gene match: 14. Looked up from germline, CDR1 is SGHRS and CDR2 is YFSETQ. This CDR3 reads CASSLEVTAGGLGETQYF. The CDR3 nucleotides read TGCGCCAGCAGCTTGGAGGTTACGGCAGGGGGCTTGGGAGAGACCCAGTACTTC.